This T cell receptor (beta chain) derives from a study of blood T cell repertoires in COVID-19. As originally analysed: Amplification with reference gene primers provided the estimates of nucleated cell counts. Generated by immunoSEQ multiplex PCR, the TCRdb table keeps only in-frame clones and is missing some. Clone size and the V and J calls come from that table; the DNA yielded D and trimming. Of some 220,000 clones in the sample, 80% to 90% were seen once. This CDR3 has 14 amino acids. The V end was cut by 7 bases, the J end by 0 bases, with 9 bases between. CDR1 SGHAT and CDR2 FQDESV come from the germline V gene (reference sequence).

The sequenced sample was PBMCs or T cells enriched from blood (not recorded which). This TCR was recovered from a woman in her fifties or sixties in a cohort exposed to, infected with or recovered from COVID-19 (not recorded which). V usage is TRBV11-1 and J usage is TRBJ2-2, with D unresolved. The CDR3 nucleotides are TGTGCCAGCATAAGGCAGGCGAACACCGGGGAGCTGTTTTTT. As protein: CASIRQANTGELFF.